These 22 T cell receptor beta chains were all obtained from the same sample, sequenced in a study of T cell repertoires in cytomegalovirus infection. TCRdb called the reads again in MiXCR, with one record for every CDR3 protein. The sample shows 400,000 to 550,000 distinct CDR3 sequences, around 11% of them seen only once. Sequences were obtained from PBMCs. These receptors were collected from a human donor in good health (CMV status not recorded). Some clones in this sample may be carry-over from other donors' samples.

Ten or more counts support this clonotype. The chain carries TRBV5-5 and TRBJ1-1, with D possibly TRBD1 on 6 matching bases. The CDR3 sequence is 15 residues long. Deletions cut 6 bases from V and 1 base from J, with 16 bases between. Germline V gene sequence: CDR1 SGHKS, CDR2 YYEKEE (reference sequence). The CDR3 is CASNRGRTSNTEAFF. In DNA form, the CDR3 reads TGTGCCAGCAACCGGGGGCGGACCTCGAACACTGAAGCTTTCTTT.

This clonotype was recorded many times. CDR3 coding DNA: TGTGCCAGCACCTCATCGTGGGGGGTTTCGCCTAACTATGGCTACACCTTC. Its translation is CASTSSWGVSPNYGYTF. This chain uses TRBV27 with TRBJ1-2; TRBD1 might be the D (5 bases). The CDR3 sequence is 17 residues long. CDR1 and CDR2 from the germline V gene are MNHEY and SMNVEV (reference sequence). V lost 7 bases, J lost 0 bases, and 21 bases lay in between.

This clonotype has ten or more counts. V gene TRBV12-3 or TRBV12-4 combines with J gene TRBJ1-1, with TRBD1 matching 8 bases. V was pared by 3 bases and J by 1 base, with 4 bases of the junction left unmatched. This CDR3 has 15 residues. In DNA form, the CDR3 reads TGTGCCAGCAGTTTCAGGGGGCTTAGGAACACTGAAGCTTTCTTT. This sequence encodes CASSFRGLRNTEAFF.

This clonotype came up a few times. The chain recombines TRBV19 with TRBJ1-2; D is ambiguous. V lost 6 bases, J lost 8 bases, and 10 bases lay in between. CDR3 size: 11 residues. Germline loops: CDR1 LNHDA, CDR2 SQIVND (reference sequence). CDR3 DNA sequence: TGTGCCAGTAGATTCGCCTGGGGCTACACCTTC. This translates into CASRFAWGYTF.

There are many counts of this clonotype. The V call is TRBV20-1, the J call TRBJ2-7; 10 nucleotides agree with TRBD1. There are 15 residues in the CDR3. V was pared by 6 bases and J by 3 bases, with 11 bases of the junction left unmatched. Germline V gene data show CDR1 as DFQATT and CDR2 as SNEGSKA (reference sequence). The CDR3 is CSASPGTGALYEQYF. The CDR3 DNA is TGCAGTGCCTCACCCGGGACAGGGGCACTCTACGAGCAGTACTTC.

Comment on this clonotype: With a much larger clone just one base away, this may be a read error. The chain carries TRBV28 and TRBJ1-2, with TRBD1 matching over 7 bases. The V gene's germline CDR1 is MDHEN and CDR2 SYDVKM. This CDR3 spans 15 amino acids. The J segment lost 4 bases and the V segment lost 10 bases, leaving 15 bases of the junction unmatched. CDR3 protein: CANITRDRLSYGYTF. CDR3 in DNA: TGTGCCAACATCACAAGGGACAGATTAAGCTATGGCTACACCTTC.

CDR3 sequence: CASSLQGPRETQYF. CDR3 DNA sequence: TGCGCCAGCAGCTTACAAGGGCCCAGGGAGACCCAGTACTTC. This rearrangement joins TRBV5-1 to TRBJ2-5; no reliable D call. CDR3 length: 14 amino acids. V dropped 2 bases and J dropped 5 bases, with 13 bases sitting between them. From germline, CDR1 is SGHRS and CDR2 YFSETQ.

There are many counts of this clonotype. The J gene is TRBJ2-1, the V gene TRBV28; D is possibly TRBD1 (6 bases). Trimming removed 5 bases at V and 0 bases at J, with 14 bases between. The germline CDR1 and CDR2 sequences are MDHEN and SYDVKM. The CDR3 is made up of 16 amino acids. The CDR3 nucleotides are TGTGCCAGCAGTCCCTTCGACAGGAGCTCCTACAATGAGCAGTTCTTC. The encoded protein is CASSPFDRSSYNEQFF. The whole variable domain, remainder taken from reference TRBV28 and TRBJ2-1, is DVKVTQSSRYLVKRTGEKVFLECVQDMDHENMFWYRQDPGLGLRLIYFSYDVKMKEKGDIPEGYSVSREKKERFSLILESASTNQTSMYLCASSPFDRSSYNEQFFGPGTRLTVL.

This clonotype was observed many times. The rearrangement uses TRBV7-3 and TRBJ2-1; D is uncertain. The CDR3 runs to 13 residues. The germline gives CDR1 SGHTA, CDR2 FQGTGA. The ends were cut back, 2 bases at V and 2 bases at J, with 4 bases in the middle. CDR3: CASSLDPYNEQFF. Written as DNA, the CDR3 is TGTGCCAGCAGCTTAGATCCCTACAATGAGCAGTTCTTC.

This clonotype was seen repeatedly, ten times or more. The chain recombines TRBV7-9 with TRBJ1-2, with 11 bases lining up with TRBD1. The CDR3 covers 15 residues. The V and J ends lost 5 bases and 7 bases, in that order; junction bases with no gene match: 9. In germline, CDR1 is SEHNR, CDR2 FQNEAQ (reference sequence). CDR3 in amino acids: CASSLSDRGRSGYTF. CDR3 in DNA: TGTGCCAGCAGCCTCTCGGACAGGGGGCGAAGTGGCTACACCTTC.

The chain combines TRBV18 with TRBJ2-1, with D perhaps TRBD1 or TRBD2 (5 bases each). CDR1 is KGHSH, CDR2 LQKENI, per germline. This CDR3 has 17 residues. The V gene lost 0 bases and the J gene lost 2 bases, with 14 bases spanning the gap. In DNA, the CDR3 is TGTGCCAGCTCACCACCGAGGGGAAGCGGTACCTACAATGAGCAGTTCTTC. Its translation: CASSPPRGSGTYNEQFF.

This clonotype was counted ten times or more. The junction departs from germline at one end; a sequencing error may be responsible. The chain employs TRBV29-1 and TRBJ2-3; TRBD2 matches 10 bases. This CDR3 region has 17 residues. Germline V CDR1 and CDR2: SQVTM, ANQGSEA. The CDR3 sequence is CSIEMTSGYKAGDTQYF. DNA of the CDR3: TGCAGCATTGAAATGACTAGCGGGTATAAGGCTGGAGATACGCAGTATTTT.

This clonotype was detected many times. The V call is TRBV6-6, the J call TRBJ2-2, with a tentative D call TRBD1 (5 bases). The CDR3 has 14 residues. The germline V gene encodes CDR1 MNHNY and CDR2 SVGAGI (reference sequence). With 4 bases removed from V and 5 bases from J, the gap between germline ends came to 11 bases. Here the CDR3 DNA reads TGTGCCAGCAGTTCCCGCAGGGTTACCGGGGAGCTGTTTTTT. Amino acids: CASSSRRVTGELFF.

This clonotype occurred many times. This rearrangement joins TRBV7-8 to TRBJ2-1; 13 nucleotides agree with TRBD2. The CDR3 length is 18 residues. Germline V CDR1 and CDR2: SGHVS, FQNEAQ. Unmatched junction bases numbered 10, after V lost 5 bases and J lost 3 bases. The CDR3 coding sequence is TGTGCCAGCAGCAGGTCGAGGACTAGCGGGAGAGACTACAATGAGCAGTTCTTC. Its protein is CASSRSRTSGRDYNEQFF. Supplemented by reference TRBV7-8 and TRBJ2-1, the full variable domain reads GAGVSQSPRYKVAKRGQDVALRCDPISGHVSLFWYQQALGQGPEFLTYFQNEAQLDKSGLPSDRFFAERPEGSVSTLKIQRTQQEDSAVYLCASSRSRTSGRDYNEQFFGPGTRLTVL.

This clonotype has more than one count but fewer than ten. V gene TRBV27 combines with J gene TRBJ2-3; 9 nucleotides align to TRBD1. This CDR3 spans 16 amino acids. CDR1 and CDR2 from the germline V gene are MNHEY and SMNVEV (reference sequence). Losses at the gene ends were 4 bases for V and 1 base for J; bases not matched to a gene: 6. Written as DNA, the CDR3 is TGTGCCAGCAGTTCGAGGGGACAGGGCGGCACAGATACGCAGTATTTT. Translating gives CASSSRGQGGTDTQYF.

This clonotype was picked up a small number of times. CDR3 sequence reads: CASTSNSYNEQFF. The DNA of the CDR3 is TGTGCCAGCACCAGCAACTCCTACAATGAGCAGTTCTTC. The chain couples TRBV6-5 to TRBJ2-1; D remains ambiguous. CDR3 size: 13 residues. Germline loops: CDR1 MNHEY, CDR2 SVGAGI. With 7 bases removed from V and 0 bases from J, the gap between germline ends came to 7 bases.

This clonotype was picked up a small number of times. The rearrangement uses TRBV18 and TRBJ2-3; D call uncertain. Per germline, CDR1 KGHSH and CDR2 LQKENI. The V end was cut by 3 bases, the J end by 4 bases, with 14 bases between. This CDR3 is built from 15 residues. CDR3: CASSPPQRSPDTQYF. The CDR3 DNA follows: TGTGCCAGCTCACCTCCTCAACGTAGCCCAGATACGCAGTATTTT. Variable domain in full (rest from reference TRBV18 and TRBJ2-3): NAGVMQNPRHLVRRRGQEARLRCSPMKGHSHVYWYRQLPEEGLKFMVYLQKENIIDESGMPKERFSAEFPKEGPSILRIQQVVRGDSAAYFCASSPPQRSPDTQYFGPGTRLTVL.

In this sample, this clonotype turned up many times. This chain uses TRBV29-1 with TRBJ2-3; D gene ambiguous. Germline CDR1 SQVTM, CDR2 ANQGSEA. V shed 2 bases and J shed 5 bases, with 17 bases lying between them. CDR3 length: 15 residues. CDR3 protein: CSVEILTGPGDTQYF. The DNA of the CDR3 is TGCAGCGTTGAAATCCTAACGGGCCCGGGAGATACGCAGTATTTT.

The sample holds many counts of this clonotype. The rearrangement links TRBV5-4 to TRBJ2-1; tentative D call: TRBD1 (5 bases). Germline V lookup: CDR1 SGHNT, CDR2 YYREEE (reference sequence). V was pared by 0 bases and J by 10 bases, with 14 bases between. The CDR3 length is 14 residues. CDR3 protein: CASSLGPASGEQFF. The DNA of the CDR3 is TGTGCCAGCAGCTTGGGTCCAGCCTCAGGGGAGCAGTTCTTC.

In this sample, this clonotype turned up a few times. V is TRBV20-1 and J is TRBJ2-1; the match to TRBD2 covers 8 bases. The CDR3 contains 14 residues. The germline gives CDR1 DFQATT, CDR2 SNEGSKA (reference sequence). With V trimmed by 0 bases and J by 7 bases, 5 bases remained unmatched. The CDR3 reads CSARDPAGVNEQFF. CDR3 DNA sequence: TGCAGTGCTAGAGATCCAGCGGGGGTTAATGAGCAGTTCTTC.

This clonotype was observed many times. The rearrangement uses TRBV10-3 and TRBJ2-5; D is undetermined. The CDR3 has 15 amino acids. The V end lost 3 bases, the J end lost 3 bases, and 14 bases lay between the germline ends. Germline V gene lookup returns CDR1 ENHRY and CDR2 SYGVKD. CDR3 sequence: CAISDQTGPKETQYF. The CDR3 region has the DNA TGTGCCATCAGTGATCAGACCGGCCCCAAAGAGACCCAGTACTTC.

This clonotype was found many times. Its ends do not fully match the called genes, so a read error is possible. This chain links TRBV7-9 with TRBJ2-7, with 10 bases fitting TRBD2. The germline CDR1 and CDR2 sequences are SEHNR and FQNEAQ (reference sequence). The CDR3 extends over 14 amino acids. This CDR3 reads CASNLAGGYYEQYF. In DNA form, the CDR3 reads TGTGCCAGCAACTTAGCGGGAGGCTATTACGAGCAGTACTTC.